The entry below describes one TCR beta chain. This entry comes from a study of blood T cell repertoires in COVID-19. CDR3 length: 11 residues. Trimming cost V 3 bases and J 13 bases; bases outside gene matches: 5. Germline CDR1 reads DFQATT; CDR2 reads SNEGSKA (reference sequence). Authors' analysis steps: Scientists estimated how many nucleated cells there were by amplifying reference gene primers. The repertoire was sequenced with immunoSEQ multiplex PCR; TCRdb's copy has only in-frame clones and lacks some. That table is the source of V, J and clone size, and D and trimming were worked out from the DNA. This table holds about 480,000 clones, approximately 88% found once.

The sample was peripheral blood. J is TRBJ2-1 and V is TRBV20-1, with 8 bases aligning to TRBD2. This receptor was identified in a woman in her forties or fifties with COVID-19, enrolled during active disease. The CDR3 spells CSASGGVQQFF. The CDR3 DNA is TGCAGTGCTAGCGGGGGGGTTCAACAGTTCTTC.